Below, 20 T cell receptor beta chains from the same sample are listed, as sequenced in a study of tumor and adjacent non-tumor tissue in lung cancer. The template was RNA from unsorted bulk tissue. The normal lung tissue was taken more than 3 cm from the tumor edge. TCRbeta libraries were built with three rounds of nested PCR, modified from ARM-PCR. TCRdb analysed the multiplex PCR reads with MiXCR anew, one entry per CDR3 protein. The sample has about 110,000 distinct CDR3 sequences; 60% to 65% are singletons. Input material: distant non-tumor lung tissue. These receptors were collected from a man aged 60 to 69 with non-small cell lung cancer.

The CDR3 loop reads CSVYGTSGTNTGMLFF. Written as DNA, the CDR3 is TGCAGTGTGTACGGGACTAGCGGAACGAACACCGGGATGCTGTTTTTT. The chain employs TRBV29-1 and TRBJ2-2; 11 nucleotides agree with TRBD2. Germline V gene sequence: CDR1 SQVTM, CDR2 ANQGSEA. There are 16 residues in the CDR3.

To note about this clonotype: Compared with germline, one end of the junction differs, possibly owing to a read error. V gene TRBV6-5 combines with J gene TRBJ1-2; no clear D. The CDR3 consists of 15 residues. Germline V lookup: CDR1 MNHEY, CDR2 SVGAGI. CDR3 DNA sequence: TGTGCCAGCAGTTACTCGATGGGCACTAACTATGACTACACCTTC. Translating gives CASSYSMGTNYDYTF.

This clonotype was found many times. The V gene is TRBV20-1, the J gene TRBJ1-2; a possible D gene is TRBD1 (5 bases). In germline, CDR1 is DFQATT, CDR2 SNEGSKA (reference sequence). V lost 6 bases and J lost 3, with 17 bases in between. The length of the CDR3 is 14 residues. CDR3 protein: CSALGVLRDYGYTF. The CDR3 DNA is TGCAGTGCCCTCGGGGTCCTCAGGGACTATGGCTACACCTTC.

In this sample, this clonotype turned up a few times. With a much larger clone just one base away, this may be a read error. J is TRBJ2-1 and V is TRBV5-4, with D possibly called TRBD1 or TRBD2 (5 bases each). Trimming cost V 4 bases and J 2 bases, with 16 bases left between them. This CDR3 spans 16 amino acids. Germline V gives CDR1 SGHNT, CDR2 YYREEE (reference sequence). As DNA, the CDR3 is TGTGCCAGCAGCCATTGGGACCAAGGTCCCTACAATGAGCAGTTCTTC. Translation gives CASSHWDQGPYNEQFF.

In regard to this clonotype: Sequence at one end of the junction differs from germline and may be a read error. The chain uses TRBV11-3 and TRBJ2-5; D unclear. CDR1 and CDR2 (germline): SGHNT, YENEEA. The CDR3 contains 13 residues. DNA for the CDR3: TGTTCCAGCAGCGTGTACACCACAGAGACCCAATACTTC. It yields the protein CSSSVYTTETQYF.

This clonotype was counted a single time. Relative to the germline gene, one junction end is altered; a read error may explain this. This chain joins TRBV15 and TRBJ2-1; 7 bases are shared with TRBD2. This CDR3 contains 15 residues. The V gene's germline CDR1 is LNHNV and CDR2 YYDKDF (reference sequence). The CDR3 DNA reads as TGTGCCACCAGCATGGGAGGGGCTGATTACAATGCGCAGTTCTTC. This gives the protein CATSMGGADYNAQFF.

A word on this clonotype: This may stem from a read error, because a much larger clone lies one nucleotide away. The V gene is TRBV28, the J gene TRBJ2-3; D gene ambiguous. The CDR3 runs 13 residues. V was shortened by 6 bases and J by 2 bases, with 9 bases between the two germline ends. CDR1 MDHEN and CDR2 SYDVKM come from the germline V gene. The CDR3 DNA follows: TGTGCCAGCAGATTCGAATTCACAGATACGCAGTATTTT. Protein: CASRFEFTDTQYF.

Worth noting for this clonotype: A read error may account for a junction end that differs from germline. CDR3 coding DNA: TGCGCCAGCAGCCAAGATGGTGGAGGTGGTGGAAAACTGTCTTTT. This gives the protein CASSQDGGGGGKLSF. This chain links TRBV4-1 with TRBJ1-4; D is unresolved. The CDR3 is 15 amino acids. CDR1 MGHRA and CDR2 YSYEKL come from the germline V gene.

Remarks on this clonotype: This CDR3 is missing its conserved last phenylalanine or tryptophan, likely due to a read error. V is TRBV6-5 and J is TRBJ2-3; D is ambiguous. The CDR3 consists of 15 residues. Germline V gene data show CDR1 as MNHEY and CDR2 as SVGAGI. CDR3 loop: CASSYVLGTSDTQYI. CDR3 bases: TGTGCCAGTAGTTACGTGCTGGGAACCTCAGATACGCAGTATATT.

In its sample, this clonotype was seen many times. The rearrangement links TRBV12-3 or TRBV12-4 to TRBJ1-1; D unresolved. This CDR3 has 13 residues. V was trimmed by 8 bases and J by 4 bases, leaving 14 bases between them. For the CDR3, the DNA is TGTGCCAGCCGGAAGGGCGAGGGCACTGAAGCTTTCTTT. This gives the protein CASRKGEGTEAFF.

The J gene is TRBJ2-3, the V gene TRBV11-2; the D gene is possibly TRBD2 (5 bases). V was pared by 8 bases and J by 2 bases, with 20 bases between. Looked up from germline, CDR1 is SGHAT and CDR2 is FQNNGV. This CDR3 is 16 amino acids long. The CDR3 protein is CASGLDGRGNTDTQYF. In DNA form, the CDR3 reads TGTGCCAGCGGTTTAGACGGCCGAGGGAACACAGATACGCAGTATTTT.

The rearrangement links TRBV23-1 to TRBJ2-5; D ambiguous. TRBV23-1 is an open reading frame whose function is uncertain. This CDR3 has 15 residues. Trimming cost V 0 bases and J 2 bases, with 10 bases left between them. The CDR3 DNA follows: TGCGCCAGCAGTCAATCACGGCCAGGACAAGAGACCCAGTACTTC. Translation gives CASSQSRPGQETQYF.

The chain is built from TRBV20-1 and TRBJ2-7, with TRBD1 matching 9 bases. V shed 3 bases and J 0 bases; nucleotides not matched to a gene: 9. The CDR3 length is 16 residues. Germline values: CDR1 DFQATT, CDR2 SNEGSKA (reference sequence). The CDR3 nucleotides are TGCAGTGCTAGCCCAGGGACAGGGTGGAGCTCCTACGAGCAGTACTTC. It specifies CSASPGTGWSSYEQYF.

A word on this clonotype: A read error may produce the germline difference seen at one junction end. The chain carries TRBV5-5 and TRBJ2-1; 10 bases are shared with TRBD1. The CDR3 is made up of 16 amino acids. Per the germline V gene, CDR1 is SGHKS and CDR2 is YYEKEE (reference sequence). The CDR3 nucleotides are TGTTCCAGCAGCTTGATACAGGGACAGGGGTACAATGAGCAGTTCTTC. Translation: CSSSLIQGQGYNEQFF. Using reference TRBV5-5 and TRBJ2-1 for the parts outside the CDR3, the full variable domain is DAGVTQSPTHLIKTRGQQVTLRCSPISGHKSVSWYQQVLGQGPQFIFQYYEKEERGRGNFPDRFSARQFPNYSSELNVNALLLGDSALYLCSSSLIQGQGYNEQFFGPGTRLTVL.

Details on this clonotype: One end of the junction fails to match germline, which may point to a read error. J is TRBJ1-1 and V is TRBV12-3 or TRBV12-4; 9 nucleotides match TRBD1. This CDR3 has 17 amino acids. The CDR3, as DNA: TGTGTCAGTACCCGCACCGCAGGGACAGGGCCGAACACTGGAGCTTTCTTT. Translated, it gives CVSTRTAGTGPNTGAFF.

This clonotype was detected ten times or more. V usage is TRBV4-2 and J usage is TRBJ2-7, with D hard to call. The CDR3 covers 15 residues. V gave up 0 bases and J gave up 6 bases, with 15 bases separating them. Germline values: CDR1 LGHNA, CDR2 YNFKEQ. The CDR3 loop is CASSQDTSFMGEQYF. The CDR3 DNA follows: TGTGCCAGCAGCCAAGATACGTCGTTTATGGGCGAGCAGTACTTC.

Worth noting for this clonotype: Because it lacks the conserved phenylalanine or tryptophan at the end, this CDR3 is likely a read error. The V call is TRBV6-1, the J call TRBJ2-3; D gene unclear. Trimming took 5 bases from V and 3 from J, leaving 9 bases between them. In germline, CDR1 is MNHNS, CDR2 SASEGT. The CDR3 runs to 13 residues. This CDR3 is CASSTGRTDTQYY. CDR3 nucleotide sequence: TGTGCCAGCAGTACCGGTAGGACAGATACGCAGTATTAT.

Regarding this clonotype: A read error may be the cause here, since a much bigger clone is one base away. V is TRBV7-8 and J is TRBJ2-7; D unresolved. Germline assignment: CDR1 SGHVS and CDR2 FQNEAQ. The CDR3 is 11 residues long. The CDR3 coding sequence is TGTACCAGCAGCTCGCCGACAGAGCAGTACTTC. Its protein product is CTSSSPTEQYF.

Comments on this clonotype: One junction end does not reproduce the germline sequence, and a read error may be involved. The V and J genes are TRBV10-2 and TRBJ1-5; maybe TRBD1 (6 bases). CDR1 is WSHSY and CDR2 is SAAADI in the germline V gene. The CDR3 is 17 residues long. This CDR3 reads CANSAWTVDYSNQPQHF. The CDR3 DNA reads TGCGCCAACAGTGCCTGGACAGTCGATTATAGCAATCAGCCCCAGCATTTT.

A note on this clonotype: A much larger clone lies a single base off, so this may be a read error. This sequence joins TRBV10-3 and TRBJ2-1; perhaps D is TRBD1 or TRBD2 (5 bases each). Germline V gene lookup returns CDR1 ENHRY and CDR2 SYGVKD. V dropped 4 bases and J dropped 0 bases, with 10 bases sitting between them. The CDR3 sequence is 15 residues long. The CDR3 is CAISGGRGSYNEQFF. CDR3 in DNA: TGTGCCATCAGTGGGGGACGGGGCTCCTACAATGAGCAGTTCTTC.